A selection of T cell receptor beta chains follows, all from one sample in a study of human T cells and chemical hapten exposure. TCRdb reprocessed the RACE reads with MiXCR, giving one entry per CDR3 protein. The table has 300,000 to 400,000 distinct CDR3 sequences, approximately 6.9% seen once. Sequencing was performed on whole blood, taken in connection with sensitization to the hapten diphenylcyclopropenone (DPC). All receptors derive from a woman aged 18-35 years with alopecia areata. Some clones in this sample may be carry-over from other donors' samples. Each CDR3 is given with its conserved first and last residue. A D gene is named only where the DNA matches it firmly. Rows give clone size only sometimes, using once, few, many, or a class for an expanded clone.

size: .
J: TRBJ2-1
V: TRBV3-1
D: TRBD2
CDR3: CASSHLPQAGEINEQFF
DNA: TGTGCCAGCAGCCACCTCCCACAGGCGGGGGAGATAAATGAGCAGTTCTTC

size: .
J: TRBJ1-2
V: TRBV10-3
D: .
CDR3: CAISEPGLDKSLYGYTF
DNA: TGTGCCATCAGCGAACCAGGATTAGACAAATCCCTCTATGGCTACACCTTC

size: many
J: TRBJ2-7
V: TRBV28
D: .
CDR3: CASSFPGGGDEQYF
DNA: TGTGCCAGCAGTTTTCCGGGGGGCGGAGACGAGCAGTACTTC

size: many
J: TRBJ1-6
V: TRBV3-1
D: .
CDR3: CASSQYSLRAMYNSPLHF
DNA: TGTGCCAGCAGCCAATATAGCCTCCGAGCCATGTATAATTCACCCCTCCACTTT

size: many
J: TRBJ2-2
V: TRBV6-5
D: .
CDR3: CASRQGTGELFF
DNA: TGTGCCAGCAGGCAGGGGACCGGGGAGCTGTTTTTT

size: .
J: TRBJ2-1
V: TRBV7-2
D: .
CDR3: CASLAADSYNEQFF
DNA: TGTGCCAGCCTGGCGGCAGATTCCTACAATGAGCAGTTCTTC

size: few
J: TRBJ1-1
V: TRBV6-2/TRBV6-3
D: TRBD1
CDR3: CASSYSGRGLSEAFF
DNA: TGTGCCAGCAGTTACTCCGGCAGGGGGTTGTCTGAAGCTTTCTTT

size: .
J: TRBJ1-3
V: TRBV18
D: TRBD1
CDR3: CASSPPGTGMRNTIYF
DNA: TGTGCCAGCTCACCACCGGGGACAGGGATGAGAAACACCATATATTTT

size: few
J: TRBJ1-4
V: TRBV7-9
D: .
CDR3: CASSLRTNEKLFF
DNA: TGTGCCAGCAGCTTAAGGACTAATGAAAAACTGTTTTTT

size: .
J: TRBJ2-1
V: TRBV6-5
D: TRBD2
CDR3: CASSYRGLAGPNEQFF
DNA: TGTGCCAGCAGTTACCGCGGACTAGCGGGGCCCAATGAGCAGTTCTTC

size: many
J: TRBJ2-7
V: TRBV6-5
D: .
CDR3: CASSYWGGEQYF
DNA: TGTGCCAGCAGTTACTGGGGAGGCGAGCAGTACTTC

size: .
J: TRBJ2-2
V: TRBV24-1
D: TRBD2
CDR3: CATSGVAGARNTGELFF
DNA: TGTGCCACCAGTGGGGTAGCGGGGGCACGGAACACCGGGGAGCTGTTTTTT

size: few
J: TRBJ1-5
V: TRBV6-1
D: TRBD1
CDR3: CASRQGTGGNQPQHF
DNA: TGTGCCAGCAGGCAAGGGACAGGGGGCAATCAGCCCCAGCATTTT

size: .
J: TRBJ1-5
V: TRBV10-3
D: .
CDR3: CAISESTGNQPQHF
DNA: TGTGCCATCAGTGAGTCGACGGGCAATCAGCCCCAGCATTTT

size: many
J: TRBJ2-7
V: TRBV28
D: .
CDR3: CASSLRGLSDEQYF
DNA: TGTGCCAGCAGTTTAAGGGGACTTAGCGACGAGCAGTACTTC

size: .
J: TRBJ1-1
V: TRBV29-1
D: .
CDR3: CSVALGPTEAFF
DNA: TGCAGCGTTGCACTTGGGCCCACTGAAGCTTTCTTT

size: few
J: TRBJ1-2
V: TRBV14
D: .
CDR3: CASSPYVNYGYTF
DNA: TGTGCCAGCAGCCCCTACGTTAACTATGGCTACACCTTC

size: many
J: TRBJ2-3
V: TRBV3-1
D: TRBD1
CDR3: CASSSKDRGGDTQYF
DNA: TGTGCCAGCAGCTCGAAGGACAGGGGGGGAGATACGCAGTATTTT

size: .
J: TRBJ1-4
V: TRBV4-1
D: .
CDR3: CASSQDVRGEKLFF
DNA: TGCGCCAGCAGCCAAGATGTCCGGGGGGAAAAACTGTTTTTT

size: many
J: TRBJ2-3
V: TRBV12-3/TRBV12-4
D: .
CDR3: CASRRGIRTDTQYF
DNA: TGTGCCAGCAGGCGGGGAATTCGCACAGATACGCAGTATTTT

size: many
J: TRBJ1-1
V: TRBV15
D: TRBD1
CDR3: CATSPRQGRTEAFF
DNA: TGTGCCACCAGCCCAAGACAGGGTCGGACTGAAGCTTTCTTT

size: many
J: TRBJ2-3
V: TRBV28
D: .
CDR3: CASTRGDPTDTQYF
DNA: TGTGCCAGCACTCGGGGCGACCCCACAGATACGCAGTATTTT

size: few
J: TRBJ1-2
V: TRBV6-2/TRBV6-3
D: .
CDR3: CASSPPDRSYGYTF
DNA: TGTGCCAGCAGTCCCCCTGACAGGAGCTATGGCTACACCTTC

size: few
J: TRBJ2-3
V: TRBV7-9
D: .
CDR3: CASSPGPAEADTQYF
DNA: TGTGCCAGCAGCCCGGGACCCGCTGAGGCAGATACGCAGTATTTT

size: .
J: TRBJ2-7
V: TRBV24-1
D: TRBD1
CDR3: CATSDSTGTAPYEQYF
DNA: TGTGCCACCAGTGATTCGACAGGGACGGCTCCGTACGAGCAGTACTTC

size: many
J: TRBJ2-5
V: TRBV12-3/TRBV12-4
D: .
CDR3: CASTLRAGQQTQYF
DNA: TGTGCCAGCACCTTACGGGCAGGGCAACAGACCCAGTACTTC

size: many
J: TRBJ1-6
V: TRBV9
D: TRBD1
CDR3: CASSVASGQGSSPLHF
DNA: TGTGCCAGCAGCGTAGCTTCGGGACAGGGTAGTTCACCCCTCCACTTT

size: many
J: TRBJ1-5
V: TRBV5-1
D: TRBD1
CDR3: CASSLTGGEPQHF
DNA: TGCGCCAGCAGCCTTACAGGGGGCGAGCCCCAGCATTTT

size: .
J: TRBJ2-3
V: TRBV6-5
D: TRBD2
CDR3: CASKAGGTDTQYF
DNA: TGTGCCAGCAAAGCGGGGGGCACAGATACGCAGTATTTT

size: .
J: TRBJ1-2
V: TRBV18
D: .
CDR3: CASSPGAHDGYTF
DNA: TGTGCCAGCTCACCCGGGGCGCACGATGGCTACACCTTC

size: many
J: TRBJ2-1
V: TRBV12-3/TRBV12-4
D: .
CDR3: CASSPNLAMQFF
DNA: TGTGCCAGCAGTCCCAACCTAGCGATGCAGTTCTTC

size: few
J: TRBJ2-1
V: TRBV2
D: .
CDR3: CASRKGHQGGEQFF
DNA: TGTGCCAGCAGAAAAGGACACCAAGGGGGTGAGCAGTTCTTC

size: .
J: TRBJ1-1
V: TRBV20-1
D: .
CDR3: CSASDVWNTEAFF
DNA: TGCAGTGCCAGCGACGTATGGAACACTGAAGCTTTCTTT

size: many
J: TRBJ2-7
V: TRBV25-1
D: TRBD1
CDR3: CASSGQGNEQYF
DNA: TGTGCCAGCTCGGGACAGGGCAACGAGCAGTACTTC

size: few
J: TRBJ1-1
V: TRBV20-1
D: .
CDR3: CSARDFGGMNTEAFF
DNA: TGCAGTGCTAGAGATTTCGGAGGGATGAACACTGAAGCTTTCTTT

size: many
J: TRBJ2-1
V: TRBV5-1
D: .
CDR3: CASSLGHQVNEQFF
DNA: TGCGCCAGCAGCTTGGGACACCAGGTAAATGAGCAGTTCTTC

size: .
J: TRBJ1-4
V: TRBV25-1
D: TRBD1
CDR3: CASSPGQGLFNEKLFF
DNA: TGTGCCAGCAGCCCGGGACAGGGCCTCTTTAATGAAAAACTGTTTTTT

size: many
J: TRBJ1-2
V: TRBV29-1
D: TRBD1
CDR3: CSVGGQDYGYTF
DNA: TGCAGCGTTGGGGGACAGGACTATGGCTACACCTTC

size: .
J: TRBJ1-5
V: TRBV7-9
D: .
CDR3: CASSLEGRDQPQHF
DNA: TGTGCCAGCAGCTTAGAAGGACGGGACCAGCCCCAGCATTTT

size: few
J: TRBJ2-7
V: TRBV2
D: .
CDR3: CASSQETYEQYF
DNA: TGTGCCAGCAGTCAGGAGACCTACGAGCAGTACTTC

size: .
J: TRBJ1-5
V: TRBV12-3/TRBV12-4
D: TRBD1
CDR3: CASTPFTGEGQPQHF
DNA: TGTGCCAGCACCCCCTTCACAGGGGAGGGTCAGCCCCAGCATTTT

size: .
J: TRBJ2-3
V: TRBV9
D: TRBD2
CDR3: CASTKGLAESTDTQYF
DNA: TGTGCCAGCACCAAGGGTCTAGCGGAGTCCACAGATACGCAGTATTTT

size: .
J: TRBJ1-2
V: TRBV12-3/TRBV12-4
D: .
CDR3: CASRMEGANYGYTF
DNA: TGTGCCAGCAGGATGGAGGGTGCTAACTATGGCTACACCTTC

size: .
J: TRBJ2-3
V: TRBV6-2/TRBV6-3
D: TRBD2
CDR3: CASDVAGGPEYF
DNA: TGTGCCAGCGACGTAGCGGGGGGGCCGGAATATTTT

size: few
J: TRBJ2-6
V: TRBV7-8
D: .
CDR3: CASSRLAGANVLTF
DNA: TGTGCCAGCAGCCGTCTCGCTGGGGCCAACGTCCTGACTTTC

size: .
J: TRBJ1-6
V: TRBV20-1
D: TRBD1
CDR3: CSARGGTGRSPLHF
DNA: TGCAGTGCTAGAGGGGGGACAGGGCGGTCACCCCTCCACTTT

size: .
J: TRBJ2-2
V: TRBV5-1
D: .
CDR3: CASREDGAGELFF
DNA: TGCGCCAGCAGAGAAGACGGGGCCGGGGAGCTGTTTTTT

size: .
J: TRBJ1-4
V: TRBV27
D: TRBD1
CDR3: CASSSMDRATNEKLFF
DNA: TGTGCCAGCAGTTCCATGGACAGGGCAACTAATGAAAAACTGTTTTTT

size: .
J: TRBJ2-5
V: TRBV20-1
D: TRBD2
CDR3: CSARGGGAQETQYF
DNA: TGCAGTGCTAGAGGCGGGGGAGCCCAAGAGACCCAGTACTTC

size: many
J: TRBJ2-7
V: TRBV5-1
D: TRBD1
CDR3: CASSLEGQIYEQYF
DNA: TGCGCCAGCAGCTTGGAGGGACAGATTTACGAGCAGTACTTC

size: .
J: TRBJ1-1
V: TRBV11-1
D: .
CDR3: CASSLLGGGEPEAFF
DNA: TGTGCCAGCAGCTTACTTGGTGGGGGGGAACCTGAAGCTTTCTTT

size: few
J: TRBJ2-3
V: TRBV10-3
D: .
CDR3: CAISDGRTTDTQYF
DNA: TGTGCCATCAGTGATGGGAGAACCACAGATACGCAGTATTTT

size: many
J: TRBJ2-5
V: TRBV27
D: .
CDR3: CASSLGQTYQETQYF
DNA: TGTGCCAGCAGTTTAGGACAAACTTACCAAGAGACCCAGTACTTC

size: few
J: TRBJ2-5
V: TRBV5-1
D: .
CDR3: CASSLVPEETQYF
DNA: TGCGCCAGCAGCTTGGTTCCGGAAGAGACCCAGTACTTC

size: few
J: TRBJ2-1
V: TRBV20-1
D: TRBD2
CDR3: CSARDRDSGGPSSYNEQFF
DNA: TGCAGTGCTAGAGATCGAGACAGCGGGGGCCCTAGCTCCTACAATGAGCAGTTCTTC